This TCR beta chain is drawn from a study of CD8+ T cells in alopecia areata. The treatment: oral pan-JAK inhibitor, 5-10 mg twice daily. Extraction and reverse transcription of RNA yielded cDNA as the sequencing template. Some clones are missing from TCRdb's copy, which holds only in-frame ones; the method was immunoSEQ multiplex PCR. This sample has roughly 200,000 clones, with 53% found just once. J gave up 2 bases and V 2 bases, and 6 bases lay outside the gene matches. The germline CDR1 and CDR2 sequences are SGDLS and YYNGEE. The CDR3 length is 17 residues. Here the sequenced sample was CD8+ T cells sorted from blood, taken at week 24, from a patient treated with tofacitinib. This chain links TRBV9 with TRBJ2-2, with 10 bases lining up with TRBD2. This clonotype was obtained from a human donor with alopecia areata. DNA for the CDR3: TGTGCCAGCAGCGTGCCTAGCGGGGGCCCAAACACCGGGGAGCTGTTTTTT. Protein product: CASSVPSGGPNTGELFF.